This T cell receptor beta chain originates from a study of T cells in Graves' hyperthyroidism and ophthalmopathy. Study-wide findings and caveats: A median approximately 6.5 months before onset, the model predicted ophthalmopathy. A model using 13 V-J features told ophthalmopathy apart from stable hyperthyroidism. Clonotypes that were expanded in thyroid above 0.001 mostly appeared in blood too.

There are 14 residues in the CDR3. CDR1 is SGHTS and CDR2 is YDEGEE in the germline V gene. TCR beta CDR3 regions were amplified from RNA transcripts. HTBI primers were used for first-round RT-PCR of the TCR CDR3. TCRdb fed the multiplex PCR reads into MiXCR, producing one record per CDR3 protein. The sample records more than 500,000 distinct CDR3 sequences, around 46% being singletons. In its sample, this clonotype was seen a few times. Its target is not known. The junction differs from germline at one of its ends, possibly a read error. Input material: peripheral blood or thyroid tissue (not recorded which). The rearrangement uses TRBV5-8 and TRBJ2-5, with unresolved D. The clonotype was recovered from an adult woman with Graves' disease, either hyperthyroidism or ophthalmopathy (not recorded which). The CDR3 coding sequence is TGCGCCAGCAGCCAATTGGGTTTTCAAGAGACCCAGTACTTC. As protein: CASSQLGFQETQYF.